Described below is a single TCR beta chain sequence and its context. The CDR3 sequence is 15 residues long. In germline, CDR1 is MNHNS, CDR2 SASEGT. The ends were cut back, 6 bases at V and 3 bases at J, with 15 bases in the middle. The entry originates in a study of OX40 agonist ivuxolimab in advanced cancers. Sequencing was performed with immunoSEQ multiplex PCR; in TCRdb, only in-frame clones are kept and a portion is missing. Among about 91,000 clones, approximately 85% were seen once, and the ten largest hold 0.2% to 0.25%. The source material was CD4+ or CD8+ T cells sorted from blood, sampled in a trial of the OX40 agonist ivuxolimab. This chain joins TRBV6-1 and TRBJ1-5; weak D call: TRBD1 (5 bases). This receptor was taken from an adult with an advanced solid tumor such as melanoma, head and neck, liver or kidney cancer. The CDR3 reads CASRPGGVINQPQHF. CDR3 nucleotide sequence: TGTGCCAGCAGACCCGGGGGGGTAATCAATCAGCCCCAGCATTTT.